This TCR beta chain was identified during a study of blood T cell repertoires in COVID-19. Across the whole study: Spain, Italy and the United States supplied samples that represented acute and convalescent COVID-19. From T cells, B-cell-depleted T cells, or PBMCs came the material, which was cDNA or gDNA.

Per the original data handling: It was from reference gene primer amplification that nucleated cell counts were estimated. Here immunoSEQ multiplex PCR was the method, and the copy in TCRdb shows in-frame clones only, minus some. V and J calls and clone size come straight from that table; D and trimming were deduced from the DNA. The data contain 73,000 or so clones, just over 85% of them singletons. The J segment lost 3 bases and the V segment lost 4 bases, leaving 5 bases of the junction unmatched. This CDR3 has 15 residues. The germline gives CDR1 MDHEN, CDR2 SYDVKM. Sequencing used peripheral blood. J is TRBJ1-5 and V is TRBV28; TRBD1 matches 8 bases. This clonotype was sampled from a man younger than 40 with acute or convalescent COVID-19. CDR3 DNA sequence: TGTGCCAGCAGTTCGACAGGGGTGATCAATCAGCCCCAGCATTTT. Encoded protein: CASSSTGVINQPQHF.